In its sample, the clone carrying this T cell receptor (beta chain) was seen a few times. Its antigen is currently unknown. The data were taken from a study of CD8 T cells in ankylosing spondylitis. Study results and limitations: Researchers report that disease-linked clones proved CD8+ and relatively rare in peripheral blood. Before this, some motif variants had been reported in reactive arthritis synovial fluid and blood. Reported data indicate significant enrichment of disease-linked clones within matched ankylosing spondylitis synovial fluid. Characteristic, it appeared, of ankylosing spondylitis blood was a TCR beta motif of eight highly homologous variants.

It was by quantitative 5'-RACE with molecular barcodes that TCR beta libraries were made. In TCRdb, the 5' RACE reads were re-called with MiXCR into one record per CDR3 protein. Among 500,000 or so distinct CDR3 sequences listed, roughly 5% were seen once. The CDR3 length is 14 residues. Between the trimmed V and J ends, which lost 4 bases and 10 bases, there was a span of 16 bases. Germline CDR1 is KGHDR and CDR2 is SFDVKD. This chain uses TRBV24-1 with TRBJ2-1; possible D gene TRBD1, 5 bases. This TCR was recovered from a male donor with ankylosing spondylitis. Sequencing was done on a sample of blood, either unsorted or a sorted T cell fraction (not recorded which). CDR3 DNA sequence: TGTGCCACCAGTGACGCACCGGACACCGGGGAGCAGTTCTTC. The encoded protein is CATSDAPDTGEQFF.